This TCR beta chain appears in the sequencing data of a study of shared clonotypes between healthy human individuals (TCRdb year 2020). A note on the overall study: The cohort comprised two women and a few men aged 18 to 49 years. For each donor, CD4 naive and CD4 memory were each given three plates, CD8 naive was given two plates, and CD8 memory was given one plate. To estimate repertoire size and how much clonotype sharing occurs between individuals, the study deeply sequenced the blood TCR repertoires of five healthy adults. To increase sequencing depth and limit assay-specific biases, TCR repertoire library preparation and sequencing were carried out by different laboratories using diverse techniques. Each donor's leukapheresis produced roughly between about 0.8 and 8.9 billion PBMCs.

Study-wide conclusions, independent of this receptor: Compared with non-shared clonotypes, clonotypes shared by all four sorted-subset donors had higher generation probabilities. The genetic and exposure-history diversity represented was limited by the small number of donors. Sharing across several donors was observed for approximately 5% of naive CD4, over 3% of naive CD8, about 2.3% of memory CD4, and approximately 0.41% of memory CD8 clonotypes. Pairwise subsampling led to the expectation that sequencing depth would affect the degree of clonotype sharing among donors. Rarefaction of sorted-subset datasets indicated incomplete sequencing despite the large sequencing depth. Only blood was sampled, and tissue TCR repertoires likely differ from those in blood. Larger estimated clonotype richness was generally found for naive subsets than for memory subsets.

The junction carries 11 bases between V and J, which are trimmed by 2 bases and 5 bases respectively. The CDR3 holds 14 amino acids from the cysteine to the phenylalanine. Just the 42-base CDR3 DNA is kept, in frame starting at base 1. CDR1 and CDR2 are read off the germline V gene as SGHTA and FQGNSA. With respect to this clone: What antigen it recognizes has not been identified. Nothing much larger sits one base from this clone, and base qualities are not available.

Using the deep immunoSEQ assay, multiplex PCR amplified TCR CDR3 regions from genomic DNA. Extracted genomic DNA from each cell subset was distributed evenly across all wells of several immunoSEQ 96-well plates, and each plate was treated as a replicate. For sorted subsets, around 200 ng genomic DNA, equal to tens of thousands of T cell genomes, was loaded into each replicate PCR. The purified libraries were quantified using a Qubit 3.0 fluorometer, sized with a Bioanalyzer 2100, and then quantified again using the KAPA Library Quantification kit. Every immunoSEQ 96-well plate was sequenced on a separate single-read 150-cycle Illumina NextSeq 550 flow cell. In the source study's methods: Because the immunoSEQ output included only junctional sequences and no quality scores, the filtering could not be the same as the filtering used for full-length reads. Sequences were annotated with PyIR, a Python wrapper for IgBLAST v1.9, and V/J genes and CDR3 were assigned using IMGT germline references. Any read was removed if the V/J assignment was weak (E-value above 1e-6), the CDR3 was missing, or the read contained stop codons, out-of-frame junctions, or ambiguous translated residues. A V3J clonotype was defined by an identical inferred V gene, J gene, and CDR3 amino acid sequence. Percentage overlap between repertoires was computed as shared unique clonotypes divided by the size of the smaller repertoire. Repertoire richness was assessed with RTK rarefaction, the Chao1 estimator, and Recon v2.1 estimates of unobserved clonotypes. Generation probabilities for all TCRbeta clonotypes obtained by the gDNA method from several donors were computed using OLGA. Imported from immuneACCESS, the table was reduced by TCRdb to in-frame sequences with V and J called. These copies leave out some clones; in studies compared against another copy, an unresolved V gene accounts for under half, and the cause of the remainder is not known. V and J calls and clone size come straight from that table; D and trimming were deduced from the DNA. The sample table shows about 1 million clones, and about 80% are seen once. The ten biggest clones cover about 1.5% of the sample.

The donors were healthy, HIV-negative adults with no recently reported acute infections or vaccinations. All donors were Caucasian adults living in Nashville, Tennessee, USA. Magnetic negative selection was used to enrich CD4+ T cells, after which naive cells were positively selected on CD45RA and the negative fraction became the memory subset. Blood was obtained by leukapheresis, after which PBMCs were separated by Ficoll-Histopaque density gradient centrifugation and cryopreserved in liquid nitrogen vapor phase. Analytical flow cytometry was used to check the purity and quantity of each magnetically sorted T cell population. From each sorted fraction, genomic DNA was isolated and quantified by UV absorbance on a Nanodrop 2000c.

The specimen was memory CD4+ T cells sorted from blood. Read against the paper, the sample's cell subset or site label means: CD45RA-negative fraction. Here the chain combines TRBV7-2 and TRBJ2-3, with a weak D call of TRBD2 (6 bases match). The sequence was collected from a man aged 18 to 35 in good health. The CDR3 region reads CASSLSRGGDTQYF. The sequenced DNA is TGTGCCAGCAGCTTAAGTCGGGGAGGAGATACGCAGTATTTT.